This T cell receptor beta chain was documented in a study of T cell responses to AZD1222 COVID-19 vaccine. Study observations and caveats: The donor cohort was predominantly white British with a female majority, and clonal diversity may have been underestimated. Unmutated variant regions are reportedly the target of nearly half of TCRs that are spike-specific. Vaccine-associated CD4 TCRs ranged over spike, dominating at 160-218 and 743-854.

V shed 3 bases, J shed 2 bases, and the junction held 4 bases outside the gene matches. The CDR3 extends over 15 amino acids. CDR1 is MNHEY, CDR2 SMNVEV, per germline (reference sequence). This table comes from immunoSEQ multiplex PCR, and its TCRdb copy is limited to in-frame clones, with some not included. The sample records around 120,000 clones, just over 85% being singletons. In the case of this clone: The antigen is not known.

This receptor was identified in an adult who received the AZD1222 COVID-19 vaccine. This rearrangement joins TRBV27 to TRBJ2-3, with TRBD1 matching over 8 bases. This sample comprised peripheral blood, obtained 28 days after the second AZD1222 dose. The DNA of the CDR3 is TGTGCCAGCAGTTTTCCAGGGGGCCACACAGATACGCAGTATTTT. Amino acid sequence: CASSFPGGHTDTQYF.